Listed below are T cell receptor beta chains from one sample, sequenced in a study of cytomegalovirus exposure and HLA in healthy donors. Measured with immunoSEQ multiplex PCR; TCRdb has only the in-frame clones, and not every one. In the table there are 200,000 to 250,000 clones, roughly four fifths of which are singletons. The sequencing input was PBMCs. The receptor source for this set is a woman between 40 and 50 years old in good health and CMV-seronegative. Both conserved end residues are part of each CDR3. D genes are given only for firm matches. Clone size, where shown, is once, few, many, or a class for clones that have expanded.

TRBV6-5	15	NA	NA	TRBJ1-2	CASSYRGGTNYGYTF	TGTGCCAGCAGTTACAGAGGAGGGACTAACTATGGCTACACCTTC
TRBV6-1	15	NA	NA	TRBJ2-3	CASTGAFFSTDTQYF	TGTGCCAGCACAGGGGCCTTCTTTAGCACAGATACGCAGTATTTT
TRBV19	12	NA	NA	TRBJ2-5	CATGTLGETQYF	TGTGCCACCGGGACTCTTGGGGAGACCCAGTACTTC
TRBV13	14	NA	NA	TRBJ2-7	CASSFTLATYEQYF	TGTGCCAGCAGCTTTACACTAGCAACCTACGAGCAGTACTTC
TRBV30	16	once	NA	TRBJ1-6	CAWSVSGSSYNSPLHF	TGTGCCTGGAGTGTTTCGGGGTCCTCCTATAATTCACCCCTCCACTTT
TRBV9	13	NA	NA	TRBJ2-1	CASSVGLNNEQFF	TGTGCCAGCAGCGTAGGCCTAAACAATGAGCAGTTCTTC
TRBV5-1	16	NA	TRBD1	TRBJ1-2	CASSLGDLQGIYGYTF	TGCGCCAGCAGCTTGGGGGACCTACAGGGGATCTATGGCTACACCTTC
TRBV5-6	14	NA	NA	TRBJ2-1	CASSLVLDGNEQFF	TGTGCCAGCAGCTTGGTACTAGACGGTAATGAGCAGTTCTTC
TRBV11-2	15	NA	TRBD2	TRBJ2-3	CASSSPGGGPDTQYF	TGTGCCAGCAGCTCCCCCGGCGGGGGGCCAGATACGCAGTATTTT
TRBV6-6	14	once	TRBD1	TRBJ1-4	CASRRQGANEKLFF	TGTGCCAGCAGGCGACAGGGGGCCAATGAAAAACTGTTTTTT
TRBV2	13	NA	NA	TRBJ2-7	CASRAGTTYEQYF	TGTGCCAGCAGAGCAGGGACAACCTACGAGCAGTACTTC
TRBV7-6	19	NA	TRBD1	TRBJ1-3	CASKNGTGSLEHSGNTIYF	TGTGCCAGTAAAAACGGGACAGGGTCACTTGAACACTCTGGAAACACCATATATTTT
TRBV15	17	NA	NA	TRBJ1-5	CATSRYVGGQSNQPQHF	TGTGCCACCAGCAGATACGTGGGAGGCCAAAGCAATCAGCCCCAGCATTTT
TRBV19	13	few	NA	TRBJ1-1	CASSTMTDTEAFF	TGTGCCAGTAGTACGATGACAGACACTGAAGCTTTCTTT
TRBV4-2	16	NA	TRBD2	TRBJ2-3	CASSPAASGGPGTQYF	TGTGCCAGCAGCCCGGCGGCAAGCGGGGGGCCGGGTACGCAGTATTTT
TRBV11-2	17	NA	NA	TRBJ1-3	CASSLVPGGGSGNTIYF	TGTGCCAGCAGCTTAGTGCCTGGGGGGGGCTCTGGAAACACCATATATTTT
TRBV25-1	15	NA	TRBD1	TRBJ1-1	CASSEWTGGNTEAFF	TGTGCCAGCAGTGAGTGGACAGGGGGGAACACTGAAGCTTTCTTT
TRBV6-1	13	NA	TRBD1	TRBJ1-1	CASSTGGVTEAFF	TGTGCCAGCAGTACAGGGGGGGTAACTGAAGCTTTCTTT
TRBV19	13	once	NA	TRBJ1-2	CASSIGRGYGYTF	TGTGCCAGTAGTATCGGCCGAGGGTATGGCTACACCTTC
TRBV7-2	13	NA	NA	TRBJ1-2	CASSGGLVYGYTF	TGTGCCAGCAGTGGAGGCCTGGTATATGGCTACACCTTC
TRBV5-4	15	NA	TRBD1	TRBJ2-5	CASSLGQGVQETQYF	TGTGCCAGCAGCTTGGGGCAGGGGGTCCAAGAGACCCAGTACTTC
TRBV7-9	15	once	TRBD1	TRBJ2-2	CASSFGQGRTGELFF	TGTGCCAGCAGCTTCGGACAGGGCCGTACCGGGGAGCTGTTTTTT